These T cell receptor beta chains were read from a single sample in a study of identical twins. Using its own MiXCR run on the 5' RACE reads, TCRdb lists one record per CDR3 protein. The sample gives roughly 630,000 distinct CDR3 sequences, roughly 6.6% of which show up once; 1.6% is in the top ten. These records were also assigned to another study, of yellow fever vaccine responses in identical twins.

Sequencing was carried out using PBMCs. These receptors all stem from a woman younger than 30 in good health. The CDR3 runs from the conserved cysteine through the conserved F or W. The D gene is left open where the match is weak. Clone size is given for some rows only: seen once, a few or many times, or a class if the clone is expanded.

v_call	j_call	d_call	clone_size	cdr3_aa	cdr3_nt
TRBV6-1	TRBJ1-1	NA	NA	CASTQPIVLEAFF	TGTGCCAGCACCCAACCCATCGTTCTTGAAGCTTTCTTT
TRBV7-2	TRBJ2-1	NA	many	CASSLEFQQFF	TGTGCCAGCAGCTTAGAGTTTCAGCAGTTCTTC
TRBV5-1	TRBJ1-1	TRBD1	NA	CASSRDSPLNTEAFF	TGCGCCAGCAGCCGGGACAGTCCTTTGAACACTGAAGCTTTCTTT
TRBV3-1	TRBJ2-1	NA	many	CASSQAVTGHNEQFF	TGTGCCAGCAGCCAAGCTGTTACCGGGCACAATGAGCAGTTCTTC
TRBV13	TRBJ2-1	TRBD1	few	CASSYTGGEQFF	TGTGCCAGCAGCTACACAGGGGGTGAGCAGTTCTTC
TRBV11-1	TRBJ2-1	NA	many	CASSLAWGHTDNYNEQFF	TGTGCCAGCAGCTTAGCGTGGGGACACACCGATAATTACAATGAGCAGTTCTTC
TRBV29-1	TRBJ1-1	TRBD1	NA	CSAPDRANTEAFF	TGCAGCGCCCCGGACAGGGCAAACACTGAAGCTTTCTTT
TRBV20-1	TRBJ1-6	NA	few	CSARIPGDIPSYNSPLHF	TGCAGTGCTAGAATCCCGGGCGATATTCCCTCCTATAATTCACCCCTCCACTTT
TRBV20-1	TRBJ2-7	TRBD1	NA	CSAVRGPSYEQYF	TGCAGTGCTGTCAGGGGGCCCTCCTACGAGCAGTACTTC
TRBV20-1	TRBJ2-7	NA	NA	CSARAGSSSSYEQYF	TGCAGTGCTAGAGCCGGTAGCTCAAGCTCCTACGAGCAGTACTTC
TRBV2	TRBJ2-3	TRBD2	few	CASSDPAGVGSHTDTQYF	TGTGCCAGCAGTGATCCAGCGGGAGTCGGTTCCCACACAGATACGCAGTATTTT
TRBV18	TRBJ2-5	NA	few	CASSPDRRRKETQYF	TGTGCCAGCTCACCTGATCGGAGGAGAAAAGAGACCCAGTACTTC
TRBV6-1	TRBJ2-5	TRBD2	NA	CASSKAAGVWETQYF	TGTGCCAGCAGTAAAGCAGCGGGAGTGTGGGAGACCCAGTACTTC
TRBV5-1	TRBJ1-1	NA	many	CASSLGGNLMNTEAFF	TGCGCCAGCAGCTTGGGGGGGAACCTTATGAACACTGAAGCTTTCTTT
TRBV5-1	TRBJ1-1	NA	many	CASSLEGETTEAFF	TGCGCCAGCAGCTTGGAAGGGGAAACCACTGAAGCTTTCTTT
TRBV2	TRBJ2-1	NA	NA	CASSEDGVRGTYNEQFF	TGTGCCAGCAGTGAAGATGGGGTGCGTGGTACCTACAATGAGCAGTTCTTC
TRBV13	TRBJ2-1	TRBD2	NA	CTSSWVLAGRVGDNEQFF	TGTACCAGCAGCTGGGTGCTAGCGGGAAGGGTAGGAGACAATGAGCAGTTCTTC
TRBV7-8	TRBJ2-3	NA	few	CASSVVATITDTQYF	TGTGCCAGCAGCGTAGTGGCAACTATCACAGATACGCAGTATTTT
TRBV4-1	TRBJ2-1	NA	many	CASSQDGGPSYNEQFF	TGCGCCAGCAGCCAAGACGGGGGGCCCTCCTACAATGAGCAGTTCTTC
TRBV9	TRBJ2-2	TRBD2	few	CASSVDEAGEYTGELFF	TGTGCCAGCAGCGTAGATGAAGCGGGAGAATATACCGGGGAGCTGTTTTTT